This TCR beta chain was retrieved from a study of blood T cell repertoires in COVID-19. Overall study: In each case, the material was cDNA or gDNA derived from T cells, B-cell-depleted T cells, or PBMCs.

How the authors handled the data: Amplification from reference gene primers served as the basis for estimated nucleated cell counts. This table comes from immunoSEQ multiplex PCR, and its TCRdb copy is limited to in-frame clones, with some not included. V and J calls plus clone size are reproduced from that table; the DNA served to infer D and trimming. The table lists about 180,000 clones, 80% to 90% of them singletons. A Seattle source enrolled patients during active infection and followed them longitudinally. The ends lost 4 bases at V and 4 bases at J; junction bases unmatched: 6. Germline V gene data show CDR1 as MNHEY and CDR2 as SVGAGI. This CDR3 is built from 14 residues.

This sequence was found in a woman aged 70-85 years with COVID-19, enrolled during active disease. The chain has TRBV6-5 and TRBJ2-7; 8 bases are shared with TRBD2. Sequences were obtained from peripheral blood. CDR3 coding DNA: TGTGCCAGCAGTTTGATAGCGGGAAGTTACGAGCAGTACTTC. Its protein is CASSLIAGSYEQYF.